Sequencing of this T cell receptor (beta chain) was carried out in a study of technical replicates of blood from several donors. CDR3 length equals 17 residues. The assay was immunoSEQ multiplex PCR, and TCRdb's table has in-frame clones only and misses some. The table records about 100,000 clones, roughly 95% of them present only once. The sample taken for sequencing was T cells isolated from PBMCs. The chain links TRBV12-2 to TRBJ2-5; the table calls TRBD2, which could not be checked here. TRBV12-2 is a pseudogene locus. The sequence came from a human donor in good health. The CDR3 loop is CASRLDFVVGLEETQYF. CDR3 DNA sequence: TGTGCAAGTCGCTTAGACTTTGTGGTGGGACTAGAAGAGACCCAGTACTTC.